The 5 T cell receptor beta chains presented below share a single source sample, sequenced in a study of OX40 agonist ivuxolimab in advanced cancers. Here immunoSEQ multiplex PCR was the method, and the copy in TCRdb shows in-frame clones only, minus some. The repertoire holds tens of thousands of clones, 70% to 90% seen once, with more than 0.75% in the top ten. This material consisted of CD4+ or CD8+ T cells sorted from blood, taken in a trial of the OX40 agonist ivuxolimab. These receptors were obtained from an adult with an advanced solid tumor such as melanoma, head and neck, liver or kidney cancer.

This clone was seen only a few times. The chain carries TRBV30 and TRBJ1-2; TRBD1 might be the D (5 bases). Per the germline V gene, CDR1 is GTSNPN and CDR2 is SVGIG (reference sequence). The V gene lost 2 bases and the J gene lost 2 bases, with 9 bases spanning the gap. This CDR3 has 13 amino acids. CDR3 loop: CAWSSWGNYGYTF. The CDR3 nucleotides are TGTGCCTGGAGTTCTTGGGGGAACTATGGCTACACCTTC.

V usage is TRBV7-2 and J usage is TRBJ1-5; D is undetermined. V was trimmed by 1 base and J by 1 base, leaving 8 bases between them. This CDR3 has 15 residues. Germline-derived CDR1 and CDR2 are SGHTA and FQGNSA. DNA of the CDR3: TGTGCCAGCAGCTTAGTGGCGACCAGCAATCAGCCCCAGCATTTT. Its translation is CASSLVATSNQPQHF. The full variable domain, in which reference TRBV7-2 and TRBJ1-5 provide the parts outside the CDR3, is GAGVSQSPSNKVTEKGKDVELRCDPISGHTALYWYRQSLGQGLEFLIYFQGNSAPDKSGLPSDRFSAERTGGSVSTLTIQRTQQEDSAVYLCASSLVATSNQPQHFGDGTRLSIL.

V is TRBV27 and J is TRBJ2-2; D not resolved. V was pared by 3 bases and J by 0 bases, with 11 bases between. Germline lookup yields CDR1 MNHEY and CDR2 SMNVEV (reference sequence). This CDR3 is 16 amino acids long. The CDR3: CASSFRGLANTGELFF. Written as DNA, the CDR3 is TGTGCCAGCAGTTTCCGTGGGTTGGCGAACACCGGGGAGCTGTTTTTT.

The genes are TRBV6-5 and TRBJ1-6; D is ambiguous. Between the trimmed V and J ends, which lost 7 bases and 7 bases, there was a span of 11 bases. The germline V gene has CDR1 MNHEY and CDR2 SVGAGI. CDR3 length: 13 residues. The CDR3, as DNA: TGTGCCAGCACCTCAAGGCCCAATTCACCCCTCCACTTT. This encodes CASTSRPNSPLHF.

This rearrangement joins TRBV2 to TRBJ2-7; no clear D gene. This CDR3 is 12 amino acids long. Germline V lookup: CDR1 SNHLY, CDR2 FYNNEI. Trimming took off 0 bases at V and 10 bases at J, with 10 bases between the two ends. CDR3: CASSEASTVQYF. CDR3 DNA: TGTGCCAGCAGTGAAGCCTCAACAGTACAGTACTTC.